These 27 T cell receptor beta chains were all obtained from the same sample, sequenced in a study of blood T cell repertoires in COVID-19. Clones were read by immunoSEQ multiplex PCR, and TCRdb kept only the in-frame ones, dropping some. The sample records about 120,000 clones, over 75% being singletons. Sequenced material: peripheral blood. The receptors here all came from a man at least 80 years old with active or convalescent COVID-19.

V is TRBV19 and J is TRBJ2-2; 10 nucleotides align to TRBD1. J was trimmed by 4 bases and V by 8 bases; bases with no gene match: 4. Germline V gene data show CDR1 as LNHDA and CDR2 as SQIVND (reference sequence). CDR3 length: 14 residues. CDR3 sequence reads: CASQDRGLTGELFF. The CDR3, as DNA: TGTGCCAGTCAAGACAGGGGGCTCACCGGGGAGCTGTTTTTT.

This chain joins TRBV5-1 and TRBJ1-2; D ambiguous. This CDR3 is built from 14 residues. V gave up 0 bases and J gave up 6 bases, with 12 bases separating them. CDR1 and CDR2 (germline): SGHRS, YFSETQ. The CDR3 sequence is CASSLESESHGYTF. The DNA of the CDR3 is TGCGCCAGCAGCTTGGAGAGTGAGAGTCATGGCTACACCTTC.

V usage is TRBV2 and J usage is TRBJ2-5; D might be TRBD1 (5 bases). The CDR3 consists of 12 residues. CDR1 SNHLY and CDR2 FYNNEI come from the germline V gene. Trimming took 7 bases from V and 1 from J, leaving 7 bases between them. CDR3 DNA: TGTGCCAGCAAGGGGCTCCAAGAGACCCAGTACTTC. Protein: CASKGLQETQYF.

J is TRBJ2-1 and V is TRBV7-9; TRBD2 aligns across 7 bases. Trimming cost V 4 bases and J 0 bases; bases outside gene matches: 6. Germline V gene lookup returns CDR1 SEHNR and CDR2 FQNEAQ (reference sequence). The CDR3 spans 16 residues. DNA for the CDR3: TGTGCCAGCAGCTCGAGACTAGCAGGCTCCTACAATGAGCAGTTCTTC. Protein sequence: CASSSRLAGSYNEQFF. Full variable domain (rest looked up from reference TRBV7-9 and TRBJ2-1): DTGVSQNPRHKITKRGQNVTFRCDPISEHNRLYWYRQTLGQGPEFLTYFQNEAQLEKSRLLSDRFSAERPKGSFSTLEIQRTEQGDSAMYLCASSSRLAGSYNEQFFGPGTRLTVL.

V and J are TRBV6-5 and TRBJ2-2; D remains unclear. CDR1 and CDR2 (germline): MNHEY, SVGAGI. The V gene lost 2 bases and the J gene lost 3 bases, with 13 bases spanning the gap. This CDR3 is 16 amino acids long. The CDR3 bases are TGTGCCAGCAGTTACATTTACGACTCGGACACCGGGGAGCTGTTTTTT. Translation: CASSYIYDSDTGELFF.

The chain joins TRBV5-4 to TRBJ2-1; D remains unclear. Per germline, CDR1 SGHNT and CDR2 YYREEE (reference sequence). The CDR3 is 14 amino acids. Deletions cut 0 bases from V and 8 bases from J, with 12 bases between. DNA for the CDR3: TGTGCCAGCAGCTTGGTTTCGGGTCTCGATGAGCAGTTCTTC. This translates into CASSLVSGLDEQFF. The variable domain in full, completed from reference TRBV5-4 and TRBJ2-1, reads ETGVTQSPTHLIKTRGQQVTLRCSSQSGHNTVSWYQQALGQGPQFIFQYYREEENGRGNFPPRFSGLQFPNYSSELNVNALELDDSALYLCASSLVSGLDEQFFGPGTRLTVL.

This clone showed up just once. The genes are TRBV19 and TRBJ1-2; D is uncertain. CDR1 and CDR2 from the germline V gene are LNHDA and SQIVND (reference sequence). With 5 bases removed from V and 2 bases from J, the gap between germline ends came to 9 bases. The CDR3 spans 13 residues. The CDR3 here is CASSETGNYGYTF. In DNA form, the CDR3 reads TGTGCCAGTAGTGAGACGGGAAACTATGGCTACACCTTC.

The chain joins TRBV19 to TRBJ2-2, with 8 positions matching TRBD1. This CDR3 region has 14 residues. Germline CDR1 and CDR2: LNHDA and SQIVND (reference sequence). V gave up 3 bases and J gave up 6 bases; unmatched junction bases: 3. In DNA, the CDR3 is TGTGCCAGTAGTATTACAGGGGGAGCCGGGGAGCTGTTTTTT. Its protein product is CASSITGGAGELFF.

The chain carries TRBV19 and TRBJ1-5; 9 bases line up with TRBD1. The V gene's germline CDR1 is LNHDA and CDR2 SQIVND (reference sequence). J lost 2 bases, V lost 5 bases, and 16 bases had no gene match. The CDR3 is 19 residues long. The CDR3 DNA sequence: TGTGCCAGTAGTCAATGGGGACAGGGTACGAGGAGAGGCAATCAGCCCCAGCATTTT. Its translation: CASSQWGQGTRRGNQPQHF.

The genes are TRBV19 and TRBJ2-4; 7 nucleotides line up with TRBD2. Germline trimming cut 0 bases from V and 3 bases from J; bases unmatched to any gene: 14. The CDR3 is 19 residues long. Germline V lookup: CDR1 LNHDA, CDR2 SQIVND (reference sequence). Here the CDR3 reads CASSIENWGGSGGKNIQYF. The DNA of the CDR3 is TGTGCCAGTAGTATAGAGAATTGGGGCGGGAGTGGAGGCAAAAACATTCAGTACTTC.

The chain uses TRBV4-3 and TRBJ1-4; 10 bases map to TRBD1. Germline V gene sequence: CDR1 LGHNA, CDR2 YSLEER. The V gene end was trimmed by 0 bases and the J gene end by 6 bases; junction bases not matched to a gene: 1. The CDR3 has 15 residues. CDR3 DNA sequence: TGCGCCAGCAGCCAAGATGGACAGGGGGATGAAAAACTGTTTTTT. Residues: CASSQDGQGDEKLFF.

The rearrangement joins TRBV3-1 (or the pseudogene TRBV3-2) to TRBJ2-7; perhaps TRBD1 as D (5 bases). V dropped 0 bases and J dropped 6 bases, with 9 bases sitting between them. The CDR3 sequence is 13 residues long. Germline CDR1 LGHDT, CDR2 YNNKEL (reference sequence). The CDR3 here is CASSQDKGSEQYF. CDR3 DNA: TGTGCCAGCAGCCAAGATAAGGGGTCCGAGCAGTACTTC.

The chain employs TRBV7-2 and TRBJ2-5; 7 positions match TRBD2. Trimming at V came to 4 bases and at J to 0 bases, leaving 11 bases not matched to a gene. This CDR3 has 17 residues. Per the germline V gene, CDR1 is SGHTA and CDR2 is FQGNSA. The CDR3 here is CASSSLGSGKYQETQYF. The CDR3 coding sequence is TGTGCCAGCAGCTCCCTAGGGAGCGGGAAGTACCAAGAGACCCAGTACTTC.

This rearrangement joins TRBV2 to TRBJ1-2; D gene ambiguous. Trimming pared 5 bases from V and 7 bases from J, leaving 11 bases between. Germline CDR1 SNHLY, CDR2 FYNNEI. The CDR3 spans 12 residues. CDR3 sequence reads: CASSLREGGYTF. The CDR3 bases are TGTGCCAGCAGTTTAAGGGAGGGTGGCTACACCTTC.

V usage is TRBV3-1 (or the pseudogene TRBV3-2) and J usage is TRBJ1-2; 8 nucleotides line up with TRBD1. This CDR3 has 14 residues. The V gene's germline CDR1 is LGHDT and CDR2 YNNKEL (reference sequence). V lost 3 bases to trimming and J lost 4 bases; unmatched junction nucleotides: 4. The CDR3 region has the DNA TGTGCCAGCAGCCAGGACAGGGATATCTATGGCTACACCTTC. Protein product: CASSQDRDIYGYTF.

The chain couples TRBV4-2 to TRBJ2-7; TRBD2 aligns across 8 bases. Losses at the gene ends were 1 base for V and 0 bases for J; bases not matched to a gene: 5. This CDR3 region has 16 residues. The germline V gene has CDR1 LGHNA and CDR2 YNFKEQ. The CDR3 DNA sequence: TGTGCCAGCAGCCAAGTAACAGCGGGAGTCTCCTACGAGCAGTACTTC. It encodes CASSQVTAGVSYEQYF.

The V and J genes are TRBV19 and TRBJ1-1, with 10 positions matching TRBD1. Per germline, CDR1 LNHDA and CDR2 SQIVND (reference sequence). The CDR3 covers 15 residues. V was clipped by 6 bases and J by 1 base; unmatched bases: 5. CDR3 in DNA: TGTGCCAGTAGGACAGGGGGCGCGTGGAACACTGAAGCTTTCTTT. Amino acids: CASRTGGAWNTEAFF.

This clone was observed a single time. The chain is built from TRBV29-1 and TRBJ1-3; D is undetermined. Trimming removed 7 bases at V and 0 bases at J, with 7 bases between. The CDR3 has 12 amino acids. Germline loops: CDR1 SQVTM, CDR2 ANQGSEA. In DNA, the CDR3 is TGCAGCGCAGCCATCTCTGGAAACACCATATATTTT. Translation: CSAAISGNTIYF.

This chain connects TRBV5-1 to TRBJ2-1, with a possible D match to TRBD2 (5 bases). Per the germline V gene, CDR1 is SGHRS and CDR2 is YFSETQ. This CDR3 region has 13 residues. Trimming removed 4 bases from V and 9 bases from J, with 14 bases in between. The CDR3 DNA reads TGCGCCAGCAGCCTGGACCCTGAGGGTGAGCAGTTCTTC. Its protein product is CASSLDPEGEQFF.

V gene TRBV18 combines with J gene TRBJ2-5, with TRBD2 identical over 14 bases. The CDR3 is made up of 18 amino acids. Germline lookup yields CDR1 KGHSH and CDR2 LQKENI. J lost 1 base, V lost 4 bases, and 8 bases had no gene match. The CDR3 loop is CASSRFGTSGSTQETQYF. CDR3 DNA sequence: TGTGCCAGCTCACGCTTTGGGACTAGCGGGAGTACCCAAGAGACCCAGTACTTC.

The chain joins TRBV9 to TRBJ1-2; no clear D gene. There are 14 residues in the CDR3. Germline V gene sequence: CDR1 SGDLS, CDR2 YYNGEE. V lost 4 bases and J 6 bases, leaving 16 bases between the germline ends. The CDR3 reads CASSPPQALHGYTF. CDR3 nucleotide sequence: TGTGCCAGCAGCCCCCCCCAGGCCCTTCATGGCTACACCTTC. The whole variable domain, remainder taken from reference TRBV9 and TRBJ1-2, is DSGVTQTPKHLITATGQRVTLRCSPRSGDLSVYWYQQSLDQGLQFLIQYYNGEERAKGNILERFSAQQFPDLHSELNLSSLELGDSALYFCASSPPQALHGYTFGSGTRLTVV.

The CDR3 sequence is CASSFATGNYGYTF. The CDR3 coding sequence is TGTGCCAGCAGCTTCGCGACAGGGAACTATGGCTACACCTTC. This chain uses TRBV5-4 with TRBJ1-2, with TRBD1 matching over 7 bases. Germline V CDR1 and CDR2: SGHNT, YYREEE (reference sequence). V was pared by 2 bases and J by 2 bases, with 3 bases of the junction left unmatched. This CDR3 spans 14 amino acids.

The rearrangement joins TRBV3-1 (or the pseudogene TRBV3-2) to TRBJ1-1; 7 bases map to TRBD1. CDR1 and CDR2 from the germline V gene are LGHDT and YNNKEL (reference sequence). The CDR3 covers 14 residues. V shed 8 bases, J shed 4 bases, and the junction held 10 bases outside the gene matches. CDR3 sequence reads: CASSFYRGATEAFF. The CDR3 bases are TGTGCCAGCTCATTCTACAGGGGCGCCACTGAAGCTTTCTTT.

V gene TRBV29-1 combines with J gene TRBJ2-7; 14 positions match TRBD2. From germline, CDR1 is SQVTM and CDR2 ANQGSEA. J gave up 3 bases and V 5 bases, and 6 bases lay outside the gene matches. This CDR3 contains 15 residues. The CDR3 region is CSVRLAGGPSYEQYF. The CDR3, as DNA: TGCAGCGTTAGACTAGCGGGAGGGCCCAGCTACGAGCAGTACTTC.

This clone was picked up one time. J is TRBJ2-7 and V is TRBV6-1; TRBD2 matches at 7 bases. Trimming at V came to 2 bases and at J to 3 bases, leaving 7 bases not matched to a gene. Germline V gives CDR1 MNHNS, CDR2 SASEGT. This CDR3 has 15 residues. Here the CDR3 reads CASSETAGTLYEQYF. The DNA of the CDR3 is TGTGCCAGCAGTGAAACAGCGGGGACCCTCTACGAGCAGTACTTC.

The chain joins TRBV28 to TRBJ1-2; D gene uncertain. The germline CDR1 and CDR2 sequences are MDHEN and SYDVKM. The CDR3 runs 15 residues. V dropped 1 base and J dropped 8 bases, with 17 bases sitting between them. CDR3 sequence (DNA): TGTGCCAGCAGTTTATTGGGGAGGGAGAGTCGGGGCTACACCTTC. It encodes CASSLLGRESRGYTF.

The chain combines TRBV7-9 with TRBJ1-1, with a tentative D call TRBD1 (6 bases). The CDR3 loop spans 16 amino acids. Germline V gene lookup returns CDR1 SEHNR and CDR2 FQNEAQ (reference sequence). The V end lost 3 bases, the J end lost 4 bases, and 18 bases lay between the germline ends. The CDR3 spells CASSLGEGGMSTEAFF. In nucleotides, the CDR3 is TGTGCCAGCAGCTTGGGTGAGGGGGGGATGAGCACTGAAGCTTTCTTT.